The 14 T cell receptor beta chains in this list originate from one sample, sequenced in a study of T cells in Graves' hyperthyroidism and ophthalmopathy. RNA transcripts served as the template for amplifying TCR beta CDR3 regions. The HTBI set primed first-round TCR CDR3 RT-PCR. One entry per CDR3 protein, called by TCRdb with MiXCR from the multiplex PCR reads. The sample has hundreds of thousands of distinct CDR3 sequences, around a quarter seen once. Sequenced: blood. All receptors come from a woman in her 30s with Graves' ophthalmopathy.

Many counts were recorded for this clonotype. V and J are TRBV6-2 or TRBV6-3 and TRBJ2-5; 11 bases align to TRBD2. There are 14 residues in the CDR3. Looked up from germline, CDR1 is MNHEY and CDR2 is SVGEGT. V gave up 6 bases and J gave up 3 bases; unmatched junction bases: 3. DNA for the CDR3: TGTGCCAGCAGGCTACTAGCGGGGGAAGAGACCCAGTACTTC. Its protein product is CASRLLAGEETQYF.

This clonotype was seen at least ten times. CDR3 residues: CASSLWAGRDTEAFF. For the CDR3, the DNA is TGTGCCAGCAGCTTATGGGCCGGGCGCGATACTGAAGCTTTCTTT. The V and J genes are TRBV7-8 and TRBJ1-1, with D uncertain. The CDR3 length is 15 residues. Per germline, CDR1 SGHVS and CDR2 FQNEAQ. V was shortened by 2 bases and J by 5 bases, with 15 bases between the two germline ends. Full variable domain (remainder filled in from reference TRBV7-8 and TRBJ1-1): GAGVSQSPRYKVAKRGQDVALRCDPISGHVSLFWYQQALGQGPEFLTYFQNEAQLDKSGLPSDRFFAERPEGSVSTLKIQRTQQEDSAVYLCASSLWAGRDTEAFFGQGTRLTVV.

The chain carries TRBV18 and TRBJ2-7, with 11 bases lining up with TRBD2. From germline, CDR1 is KGHSH and CDR2 LQKENI. The CDR3 contains 20 residues. J gave up 5 bases and V 3 bases, and 21 bases lay outside the gene matches. The CDR3 bases are TGTGCCAGCTCACCCGAAGGAGGTCTAGCGGGGGGCAACTACGAGGACGAGCAGTACTTC. It yields the protein CASSPEGGLAGGNYEDEQYF.

This rearrangement joins TRBV12-3 or TRBV12-4 to TRBJ2-7; D might be TRBD2 (5 bases). V lost 5 bases and J lost 5, with 7 bases in between. The CDR3 has 11 residues. CDR3: CASSGLDEQYF. CDR3 DNA sequence: TGTGCCAGCAGTGGACTCGACGAGCAGTACTTC.

This clonotype has only a few counts. The chain recombines TRBV12-3 or TRBV12-4 with TRBJ2-7, with D tentatively TRBD2 (5 bases). Trimming removed 5 bases from V and 4 bases from J, with 21 bases in between. There are 16 residues in the CDR3. The CDR3 coding sequence is TGTGCCAGCAGTACCACCCGGGATCTCCCCTTATACGAGCAGTACTTC. Translating it yields CASSTTRDLPLYEQYF.

The chain uses TRBV6-5 and TRBJ1-1; no definite D call. The CDR3 has 16 amino acids. The V and J ends lost 5 bases and 10 bases respectively, with 26 bases between them. Germline V gives CDR1 MNHEY, CDR2 SVGAGI. CDR3 loop: CASSPTNNQHRDGAFF. The CDR3 DNA reads as TGTGCCAGCAGTCCGACGAACAACCAGCATCGCGATGGAGCTTTCTTT.

This clonotype has a count of ten or more. The junction departs from the called germline gene at one end, perhaps through a read error. The rearrangement uses TRBV29-1 and TRBJ1-3; D is ambiguous. The germline gives CDR1 SQVTM, CDR2 ANQGSEA. The length of the CDR3 is 13 residues. In DNA form, the CDR3 reads TGCAGCGTTGAATCGTCACTCGGAAACATCATATATTTT. Encoded protein: CSVESSLGNIIYF.

This clonotype showed up many times. This chain joins TRBV5-5 and TRBJ1-1; weak D call: TRBD1 (6 bases). The CDR3 runs 14 residues. With 4 bases removed from V and 3 bases from J, the gap between germline ends came to 13 bases. From germline, CDR1 is SGHKS and CDR2 YYEKEE (reference sequence). CDR3 DNA sequence: TGTGCCAGCAGCGGGGGGGCCATTTACACTGAAGCTTTCTTT. This sequence encodes CASSGGAIYTEAFF.

This clonotype was counted ten times or more. V and J are TRBV9 and TRBJ1-1; perhaps TRBD1 as D (6 bases). The V gene's germline CDR1 is SGDLS and CDR2 YYNGEE. The V end lost 0 bases, the J end lost 1 base, and 7 bases lay between the germline ends. This CDR3 contains 14 residues. The CDR3 loop is CASSVVTGNTEAFF. As DNA, the CDR3 is TGTGCCAGCAGCGTAGTGACAGGGAACACTGAAGCTTTCTTT. Variable domain in full (rest from reference TRBV9 and TRBJ1-1): DSGVTQTPKHLITATGQRVTLRCSPRSGDLSVYWYQQSLDQGLQFLIQYYNGEERAKGNILERFSAQQFPDLHSELNLSSLELGDSALYFCASSVVTGNTEAFFGQGTRLTVV.

V usage is TRBV6-1 and J usage is TRBJ2-2; TRBD2 agrees at 10 bases. V lost 3 bases, J lost 4 bases, and 5 bases stayed unmatched. The CDR3 has 16 amino acids. CDR1 and CDR2 (germline): MNHNS, SASEGT. The CDR3 DNA is TGTGCCAGCAGTGATCTAGCGGGAGTTAGCACCGGGGAGCTGTTTTTT. This codes for CASSDLAGVSTGELFF.

This clonotype appeared a few times. The rearrangement joins TRBV12-3 or TRBV12-4 to TRBJ1-2; 10 bases match TRBD1. With 8 bases clipped from V and 5 bases from J, the junction kept 8 bases outside the gene matches. The CDR3 spans 14 residues. This CDR3 reads CASRGPGQGYGYTF. Here the CDR3 DNA reads TGTGCCAGCCGTGGGCCGGGACAGGGGTATGGCTACACCTTC.

This sequence joins TRBV5-1 and TRBJ1-2; D unclear. Per the germline V gene, CDR1 is SGHRS and CDR2 is YFSETQ. There are 15 residues in the CDR3. The V and J ends lost 2 bases and 8 bases respectively, with 19 bases between them. CDR3 region: CASSFGPAQPGGYTF. CDR3 DNA sequence: TGCGCCAGCAGCTTCGGACCGGCCCAACCTGGGGGCTACACCTTC.

The CDR3 here is CASSTLPQDLWGNQPQHF. The CDR3 nucleotides are TGTGCCAGCAGTACCCTCCCCCAGGACCTGTGGGGCAATCAGCCCCAGCATTTT. The V and J genes are TRBV6-2 or TRBV6-3 and TRBJ1-5; D is uncertain. There are 18 residues in the CDR3. Germline V gene sequence: CDR1 MNHEY, CDR2 SVGEGT. Deletions cut 5 bases from V and 2 bases from J, with 22 bases between.

This chain joins TRBV18 and TRBJ1-1; 8 bases agree with TRBD1. The CDR3 loop spans 15 amino acids. After removal of 3 bases from V and 4 bases from J, the junction contained 7 bases not matched to a gene. Germline CDR1 and CDR2: KGHSH and LQKENI. This CDR3 is CASSPYSDRGTEAFF. CDR3 sequence (DNA): TGTGCCAGCTCACCGTATTCCGACAGGGGCACTGAAGCTTTCTTT.